The 8 T cell receptor beta chains presented below share a single source sample, sequenced in a study of spatial heterogeneity in lung cancer (dated by TCRdb to between 2018 and 2021). The full study reports these points: The tumor nonsynonymous mutation count correlated with the number of expanded alpha and beta TCRs within the tumor.

To prepare the library, 5' RACE was applied. Sequencing was performed on a NextSeq 500. The public reads were quality trimmed at Q25 with fastp and then assembled into clones with MiXCR by TCRdb, keeping productive beta chains. One record per CDR3 amino acid sequence lists the most common genes and DNA. In all, the sample holds about 11,000 distinct CDR3 sequences, and 5.1% of those were seen once. The top ten constitute around an eighth of the sample. The time point label on this specimen signifies: sample taken at primary tumor resection. Their antigens are not known. Sequenced material: lung tumor tissue, taken at surgery. The source is a male donor with early-stage non-small cell lung cancer.

This clonotype was detected many times. The gene calls are TRBV28 and TRBJ2-2; 7 nucleotides line up with TRBD1. Trimming cost V 5 bases and J 4 bases; bases outside gene matches: 7. Germline V lookup: CDR1 MDHEN, CDR2 SYDVKM. The CDR3 consists of 15 residues. The CDR3 region has the DNA TGTGCCAGCAGTCCTGGGACAGCTTTCACCGGGGAGCTGTTTTTT. This translates into CASSPGTAFTGELFF.

Many counts were recorded for this clonotype. The chain employs TRBV7-2 and TRBJ1-6, with a tentative D call TRBD1 (6 bases). The V and J ends lost 0 bases and 5 bases respectively, with 11 bases between them. The CDR3 loop spans 16 amino acids. CDR1 and CDR2 from the germline V gene are SGHTA and FQGNSA. The CDR3 protein is CASSLASGGNNSPLHF. The CDR3 DNA sequence: TGTGCCAGCAGCTTAGCAAGCGGGGGCAATAATTCACCCCTCCACTTT.

In its sample, this clonotype was seen many times. This chain links TRBV20-1 with TRBJ2-5; weak D call: TRBD1 (5 bases). The length of the CDR3 is 13 residues. Germline V gives CDR1 DFQATT, CDR2 SNEGSKA (reference sequence). The germline V and J ends were trimmed by 6 bases and 2 bases, with 13 bases remaining between them. CDR3 residues: CSAHQGAQETQYF. The CDR3 coding sequence is TGCAGTGCCCATCAAGGGGCGCAAGAGACCCAGTACTTC.

This clonotype qualifies as medium-sized. The chain joins TRBV2 to TRBJ1-1, with 7 bases identical to TRBD1. V lost 8 bases to trimming and J lost 1 base; unmatched junction nucleotides: 4. CDR3 length equals 13 residues. Germline CDR1 SNHLY, CDR2 FYNNEI. This CDR3 reads CASLTGWNTEAFF. The CDR3 bases are TGTGCCAGCCTGACAGGGTGGAACACTGAAGCTTTCTTT.

This clonotype showed up many times. The genes are TRBV11-2 and TRBJ1-3, with unresolved D. Germline V gene lookup returns CDR1 SGHAT and CDR2 FQNNGV. V dropped 0 bases and J dropped 0 bases, with 9 bases sitting between them. This CDR3 has 16 amino acids. The CDR3 spells CASSLEFTYSGNTIYF. Here the CDR3 DNA reads TGTGCCAGCAGCTTAGAGTTCACCTACTCTGGAAACACCATATATTTT.

This clonotype was seen repeatedly, ten times or more. The chain joins TRBV7-2 to TRBJ2-1; 7 nucleotides match TRBD2. Per germline, CDR1 SGHTA and CDR2 FQGNSA. CDR3 size: 11 residues. Trimming took 1 base from V and 14 from J; bases not matched to a gene: 2. The DNA of the CDR3 is TGTGCCAGCAGCTTAGTGGGGGGGAAGTTCTTC. Translation gives CASSLVGGKFF.

This clonotype was found many times. V gene TRBV6-1 combines with J gene TRBJ2-7; D gene unclear. This CDR3 spans 14 amino acids. The ends were cut back, 4 bases at V and 2 bases at J, with 12 bases in the middle. From germline, CDR1 is MNHNS and CDR2 SASEGT. CDR3 bases: TGTGCCAGCAGTGTGAACAGCTGGACCTACGAGCAGTACTTC. Translated: CASSVNSWTYEQYF.

This clonotype appeared many times. The rearrangement joins TRBV7-9 to TRBJ1-1, with D uncertain. The CDR3 is 12 amino acids. Germline V gene data show CDR1 as SEHNR and CDR2 as FQNEAQ (reference sequence). Trimming stripped 3 bases from V and 6 bases from J, with 8 bases between. Here the CDR3 DNA reads TGTGCCAGCAGCTTGATGGGCTCTGAAGCTTTCTTT. This gives the protein CASSLMGSEAFF.